This is a list of T cell receptor beta chains from one sample in a study of cytomegalovirus exposure and HLA in healthy donors. TCRdb's table, derived via immunoSEQ multiplex PCR, lists solely in-frame clones and lacks some. The table lists 200,000 to 250,000 clones, about 89% of them singletons. Sequenced: PBMCs. All receptors come from a woman between 18 and 29 years old in good health and CMV-seronegative. Each CDR3 is given with its conserved first and last residue. D genes are given only for firm matches. Some rows mark clone size as missing; the rest say once, few, many or name a class of expanded clone.

TRBJ2-7 - - TRBV18 TGTGCCAGCTCACCACAGGTCTTGAAAGGGGACTCCTACGAGCAGTACTTC CASSPQVLKGDSYEQYF
TRBJ2-1 - TRBD2 TRBV19 TGTGCCAGTAGTAGGCGCGCGGGAGCAATCTACAATGAGCAGTTCTTC CASSRRAGAIYNEQFF
TRBJ1-5 - - TRBV7-2 TGTGCCAGCAGCGGACGGACAGATCAGCCCCAGCATTTT CASSGRTDQPQHF
TRBJ2-2 - TRBD2 TRBV2 TGTGCCAGCAGACCAGCGGGAGCAAGCGGGGAGCTGTTTTTT CASRPAGASGELFF
TRBJ2-1 few TRBD1 TRBV7-2 TGTGCCAGCAGCTTAGTTTGGGGACAGGGGAGAGAGCAGTTCTTC CASSLVWGQGREQFF
TRBJ2-7 - - TRBV6-5 TGTGCCAGCAGTTACCCTGCCTACGAGCAGTACTTC CASSYPAYEQYF
TRBJ2-2 - TRBD2 TRBV7-8 TGTGCCAGCTGGACTAGCGGGTACACCGGGGAGCTGTTTTTT CASWTSGYTGELFF
TRBJ1-3 - TRBD1 TRBV9 TGTGCCAGCAGCGTCCAAAACAGGGGGCGGATTGGAAACACCATATATTTT CASSVQNRGRIGNTIYF
TRBJ2-3 - TRBD2 TRBV7-3 TGTGCCAGCAGCCCCCACGGGAGGGCAGATACGCAGTATTTT CASSPHGRADTQYF
TRBJ2-1 - - TRBV9 TGTGCCAGCAGCGTCAAAAACAATGAGCAGTTCTTC CASSVKNNEQFF
TRBJ2-1 - TRBD2 TRBV6-5 TGTGCCAGCAGTTACTCGGCCAGCGGGGGGCCTTATGAGCAGTTCTTC CASSYSASGGPYEQFF
TRBJ2-7 - - TRBV18 TGTGCCAGCTCACCTACCGGTAGCCTCGCCTACGAGCAGTACTTC CASSPTGSLAYEQYF
TRBJ1-2 - - TRBV7-2 TGTGCCAGCAGCTCCTTTAGGAGGAGTAACGGCTACACCTTC CASSSFRRSNGYTF
TRBJ1-5 - TRBD1 TRBV7-2 TGTGCCAGCACCTCAGGGGGGAATTTGGCGCCCCAGCATTTT CASTSGGNLAPQHF
TRBJ2-3 - TRBD2 TRBV7-9 TGTGCCAGCAGCTTGGCTAGCGGGAGTGCAGATACGCAGTATTTT CASSLASGSADTQYF
TRBJ1-6 - - TRBV27 TGTGCCAGCAGTTTTAGCAGATCCCTCTCCTATAATTCACCCCTCCACTTT CASSFSRSLSYNSPLHF
TRBJ1-4 - TRBD1 TRBV25-1 TGTGCCAGCAGTGAATCAGGGGGTTACACTAATGAAAAACTGTTTTTT CASSESGGYTNEKLFF
TRBJ2-3 - TRBD2 TRBV4-2 TGTGCCAGCAGCCAAGGACTAGCGGGGGCAGATACGCAGTATTTT CASSQGLAGADTQYF
TRBJ2-7 - TRBD1 TRBV7-6 TGTGCCAGCAGCCAACAATGGACAGGGATCTACGAGCAGTACTTC CASSQQWTGIYEQYF
TRBJ1-5 - - TRBV30 TGTGCCTGGGGGGAGGGTAGCAATCAGCCCCAGCATTTT CAWGEGSNQPQHF
TRBJ2-7 - - TRBV9 TGTGCCAGCTCTTTGGCGGGGTTTGAGTACGAGCAGTACTTC CASSLAGFEYEQYF
TRBJ2-7 once TRBD1 TRBV7-9 TGTGCCAGCAGCACGGACAGGGGGCACTACGAGCAGTACTTC CASSTDRGHYEQYF
TRBJ1-1 - TRBD1 TRBV5-1 TGCGCCAGCAGCTTGGGGGACAGAGGACACACTGAAGCTTTCTTT CASSLGDRGHTEAFF
TRBJ2-1 - TRBD2 TRBV7-9 TGTGCCAGCAGCGGACTAGCGGGAGTGGGGGCGGGTGAGCAGTTCTTC CASSGLAGVGAGEQFF
TRBJ1-1 - - TRBV18 TGTGCCAGCTCATCACGGGGACGTACAGGGTACACTGAAGCTTTCTTT CASSSRGRTGYTEAFF
TRBJ2-7 - TRBD2 TRBV2 TGTGCCAGCAGTGGACTAGCGCTGATCTACGAGCAGTACTTC CASSGLALIYEQYF
TRBJ2-1 - TRBD1 TRBV5-1 TGCGCCAGCAGCTTGCGGGTGACAGGGGGCCTTCCTTACAATGAGCAGTTCTTC CASSLRVTGGLPYNEQFF
TRBJ2-1 once TRBD1 TRBV5-1 TGCGCCAGCACCCCAGGGGGCTCCTACAATGAGCAGTTCTTC CASTPGGSYNEQFF
TRBJ1-1 - - TRBV6-5 TGTGCCAGCAGTCCCCGGACTGATGGGAAAGCTTTCTTT CASSPRTDGKAFF
TRBJ2-7 - TRBD1 TRBV6-5 TGTGCCAGCAGTTACACCGGGACAGGGGAGGGCGAGCAGTACTTC CASSYTGTGEGEQYF
TRBJ2-7 - - TRBV6-5 TGTGCCAGCAGTGGGGACTTTTGGGAGCAGTACTTC CASSGDFWEQYF
TRBJ2-7 - TRBD2 TRBV7-2 TGTGCCAGCAGCTTAGGGCGGCGGGAGGCGGGCTACGAGCAGTACTTC CASSLGRREAGYEQYF
TRBJ2-1 - TRBD2 TRBV19 TGTGCCAGTCGTGGGCGGGAGGGCCTTAATGAGCAGTTCTTC CASRGREGLNEQFF
TRBJ1-4 - TRBD1 TRBV6-5 TGTGCCAGCAGTTACGACAGGGGTACTAATGAAAAACTGTTTTTT CASSYDRGTNEKLFF
TRBJ1-2 - - TRBV9 TGTGCCAGCAGCATAGGGGGAGACTATGGCTACACCTTC CASSIGGDYGYTF
TRBJ2-3 - TRBD2 TRBV4-2 TGTGCCAGCAGCCCGCGGGAGTCCAAGGCAGATACGCAGTATTTT CASSPRESKADTQYF
TRBJ1-4 - - TRBV13 TGTGCCAGCAGCGGGGGACTACGTGAAAAACTGTTTTTT CASSGGLREKLFF
TRBJ1-2 - TRBD1 TRBV10-3 TGTGCCATCAGCCCTACCGACAGGGGGCTTTTTGGCTACACCTTC CAISPTDRGLFGYTF
TRBJ1-1 once - TRBV19 TGTGCCAGTAGGGTTCGAGGCAATTCGGTGACTGAAGCTTTCTTT CASRVRGNSVTEAFF
TRBJ2-7 - - TRBV6-1 TGTGCCAGCAGTGATCAAGGTCAGCGCACCTACGAGCAGTACTTC CASSDQGQRTYEQYF
TRBJ1-1 few TRBD1 TRBV6-1 TGTGCCAGCAGAGAATACAGGGGGCCCTTGAACACTGAAGCTTTCTTT CASREYRGPLNTEAFF
TRBJ2-2 - TRBD1 TRBV5-1 TGCGCCAGCAGCTTCGGGACAGGGGGCTCCGGGGAGCTGTTTTTT CASSFGTGGSGELFF
TRBJ2-7 - TRBD2 TRBV14 TGTGCCAGCAGCCCGGGACTAGCCTACGAGCAGTACTTC CASSPGLAYEQYF
TRBJ1-2 - TRBD1 TRBV5-5 TGTGCCAGCAGCCCGGACAGGGGGGGCGGCTACACCTTC CASSPDRGGGYTF
TRBJ1-6 - - TRBV9 TGTGCCAGCAGCAAGTCCGATAGGGAGCCCCTCCACTTT CASSKSDREPLHF
TRBJ2-1 - TRBD2 TRBV7-9 TGTGCCAGCAGCCGACTAGCGGGATCCTACAATGAGCAGTTCTTC CASSRLAGSYNEQFF
TRBJ2-7 - - TRBV7-6 TGTGCCAGCAGCCCGAGAAGTCCGGGTGTTGACGAGCAGTACTTC CASSPRSPGVDEQYF
TRBJ1-6 - TRBD1 TRBV27 TGTGCCAGCCCGACGGGGACAGGCCTTAATTCACCCCTCCACTTT CASPTGTGLNSPLHF
TRBJ1-5 - - TRBV2 TGTGCCAGCAGTGTAGGGCGTGTGGGCAGGGACACCCATCAGCCCCAGCATTTT CASSVGRVGRDTHQPQHF
TRBJ1-1 - - TRBV6-5 TGTGCCGTTTTACCGGAACATACGGGCACTGAAGCTTTCTTT CAVLPEHTGTEAFF
TRBJ1-1 - - TRBV6-5 TGTGCCAGCAGCTCCGCCGGGACAACGAACACTGAAGCTTTCTTT CASSSAGTTNTEAFF